The T cell receptor (beta chain) described here comes from a study of circulating and synovial CD4+ cells in juvenile arthritis. Here immunoSEQ multiplex PCR was the method, and the copy in TCRdb shows in-frame clones only, minus some. Seen here are about 33,000 clones, over 90% observed once, and the top ten hold 0.16%. On this clone: The antigen is not known.

Study-wide results and limits: Some such blood samples were as oligoclonal as synovium. Compared with bulk blood, circulating pathogenic-like lymphocytes shared substantially more CDR3 sequences with synovial T cells.

The receptor was derived from a human donor with juvenile idiopathic arthritis. What was sequenced was CD4+ T cells from blood.

CDR3 DNA: TGTGCCAGCTCAAAACTAGCGGGGACCTACAATGAGCAGTTCTTC. It translates to CASSKLAGTYNEQFF. The chain combines TRBV18 with TRBJ2-1; 10 bases match TRBD2. Germline CDR1 reads KGHSH; CDR2 reads LQKENI. The CDR3 is made up of 15 amino acids. Unmatched junction bases numbered 3, after V lost 5 bases and J lost 2 bases.